The 12 T cell receptor beta chains reported below all come from one sample, sequenced in a study of shared clonotypes between healthy human individuals. Data came from immunoSEQ multiplex PCR; TCRdb stores just in-frame clones and leaves some out. This sample carries about 2 million clones, around 96% of them seen once, and the ten largest clones take approximately 1.2%. CD8 cells regarded as naive lacked CD45RO, were positively chosen for CCR7, and omitted terminally differentiated effector memory CD45RA+ cells. The sample was naive CD8+ T cells sorted from blood. The receptors derive from a man between 18 and 35 years old in good health.

V is TRBV11-2 and J is TRBJ2-7; TRBD2 might be the D (6 bases). V was clipped by 1 base and J by 4 bases, with 11 bases between them. Looked up from germline, CDR1 is SGHAT and CDR2 is FQNNGV. This CDR3 spans 14 amino acids. The CDR3 sequence is CASSLAGVRYEQYF. CDR3 in DNA: TGTGCCAGCAGCTTAGCGGGAGTAAGGTACGAGCAGTACTTC.

V is TRBV29-1 and J is TRBJ1-1; D ambiguous. The length of the CDR3 is 12 residues. V lost 2 bases, J lost 7 bases, and 11 bases lay in between. The germline V gene has CDR1 SQVTM and CDR2 ANQGSEA. DNA for the CDR3: TGCAGCGTTGAACCCGGGGTTGTTGAAGCTTTCTTT. Translation gives CSVEPGVVEAFF.

The chain combines TRBV13 with TRBJ2-7, with 7 bases fitting TRBD1. CDR1 is PRHDT and CDR2 is FYEKMQ in the germline V gene (reference sequence). This CDR3 spans 17 amino acids. The junction had 16 bases not matched to a gene; V was cut back by 3 bases and J by 5 bases. The CDR3 DNA follows: TGTGCCAGCAGCTTTCGCGTTTTTGGACAGGTTGGAGACGAGCAGTACTTC. Residues: CASSFRVFGQVGDEQYF.

The V call is TRBV30, the J call TRBJ1-4; no firm D call. Germline CDR1 and CDR2: GTSNPN and SVGIG (reference sequence). The CDR3 runs to 11 residues. V was clipped by 8 bases and J by 8 bases, with 12 bases between them. In DNA, the CDR3 is TGTGCCCGGGAAGGCGGAGAAAAACTGTTTTTT. Translating it yields CAREGGEKLFF.

The DNA for the CDR3 is TGTGCCAGCAACACAGGGGGGCCGGTCAATGAGCAGTTCTTC. Protein sequence: CASNTGGPVNEQFF. The J gene is TRBJ2-1, the V gene TRBV6-5; 8 nucleotides align to TRBD1. V lost 7 bases, J lost 6 bases, and 8 bases stayed unmatched. This CDR3 is 14 amino acids long. CDR1 and CDR2 from the germline V gene are MNHEY and SVGAGI.

This clone was observed once. The gene calls are TRBV5-1 and TRBJ1-1; D gene unclear. CDR3 size: 15 residues. The germline CDR1 and CDR2 sequences are SGHRS and YFSETQ. Trimming shortened V by 0 bases and J by 0 bases, and 9 bases separated the two germline ends. CDR3 sequence reads: CASSLDHQLNTEAFF. CDR3 in DNA: TGCGCCAGCAGCTTGGATCATCAACTGAACACTGAAGCTTTCTTT.

Comment on this clone: The identical CDR3 is also encoded by other nucleotide sequences in the sample. The chain combines TRBV5-1 with TRBJ2-7; D not certain. Germline V gives CDR1 SGHRS, CDR2 YFSETQ. Trimming took 0 bases from V and 3 from J, leaving 7 bases between them. The CDR3 is 13 amino acids. This chain's CDR3 is CASSLGSYYEQYF. The CDR3 region has the DNA TGCGCCAGCAGCTTGGGGTCCTACTACGAGCAGTACTTC.

This chain connects TRBV9 to TRBJ2-7; D is perhaps TRBD1 or TRBD2 (5 bases each). The CDR3 loop spans 15 amino acids. Trimming removed 4 bases at V and 0 bases at J, with 14 bases between. Per germline, CDR1 SGDLS and CDR2 YYNGEE. DNA of the CDR3: TGTGCCAGCAGCACCGGGACGGCTAGCTCCTACGAGCAGTACTTC. It is translated as CASSTGTASSYEQYF.

This clone was seen a single time. The genes are TRBV29-1 and TRBJ2-1, with 14 bases that match TRBD2. This CDR3 is 21 amino acids long. Germline values: CDR1 SQVTM, CDR2 ANQGSEA. The V gene end was trimmed by 3 bases and the J gene end by 0 bases; junction bases not matched to a gene: 16. CDR3 coding DNA: TGCAGCGTTGAGGCGGGACTAGCGGGGGCCATTCGTCCGAGCTCCTACAATGAGCAGTTCTTC. This encodes CSVEAGLAGAIRPSSYNEQFF.

The rearrangement joins TRBV27 to TRBJ2-5; the match to TRBD2 covers 8 bases. CDR1 is MNHEY, CDR2 SMNVEV, per germline (reference sequence). Trimming removed 7 bases from V and 1 base from J; junction bases left unmatched: 14. The CDR3 extends over 17 amino acids. The CDR3, as DNA: TGTGCCAGCATCCCGCCCGGCAGCGGGAGCCGCCAAGAGACCCAGTACTTC. It translates to CASIPPGSGSRQETQYF.

V and J are TRBV4-3 and TRBJ2-1; unclear D gene. The CDR3 is 15 residues long. Trimming pared 0 bases from V and 9 bases from J, leaving 15 bases between. Germline V gene sequence: CDR1 LGHNA, CDR2 YSLEER. In nucleotides, the CDR3 is TGCGCCAGCAGCCAAGAAAGAACTTCCCTCGGTGAGCAGTTCTTC. Its translation: CASSQERTSLGEQFF.

V and J are TRBV6-5 and TRBJ2-1, with 7 bases aligning to TRBD1. CDR3 length equals 16 residues. CDR1 and CDR2 from the germline V gene are MNHEY and SVGAGI. The V gene end was trimmed by 0 bases and the J gene end by 5 bases; junction bases not matched to a gene: 7. CDR3 amino acids: CASSYSTGETNNEQFF. The DNA for the CDR3 is TGTGCCAGCAGTTACTCCACAGGGGAAACCAACAATGAGCAGTTCTTC.